A selection of T cell receptor beta chains follows, all from one sample in a study of early T cells in non-severe SARS-CoV-2 infection. In TCRdb, the 5' RACE reads were re-called with MiXCR into one record per CDR3 protein. This table holds tens of thousands of distinct CDR3 sequences, approximately 6.2% found once. The sample comprised whole blood. All receptors derive from an adult who was a healthcare worker with PCR-confirmed SARS-CoV-2 infection or an uninfected control (not recorded which). The CDR3 runs from the conserved cysteine through the conserved F or W. Fields, in order: J gene, D gene, V gene, clone size, CDR3 DNA, CDR3 protein. The D gene is left open where the match is weak. Only some rows state a clone size, as once, few, many or a class for expanded clones.

>TRBJ1-4|NA|TRBV18|NA
TGTGCCAGCTCACTAGAAGTAACAGCTAATGAAAAACTGTTTTTT
CASSLEVTANEKLFF
>TRBJ2-7|NA|TRBV7-6|many
TGTGCCAGCACCCTTGGTGCGTCGGTCTCCTACGAGCAGTACTTC
CASTLGASVSYEQYF
>TRBJ2-7|TRBD1|TRBV6-2/TRBV6-3|many
TGTGCCAGCAGTTACAACGACAGGGAATACTACGAGCAGTACTTC
CASSYNDREYYEQYF
>TRBJ1-1|NA|TRBV6-5|NA
TGTGCCAGCAGTTACGACCCTCGTCCGAACACTGAAGCTTTCTTT
CASSYDPRPNTEAFF
>TRBJ2-1|TRBD2|TRBV11-3|NA
TGTGCCAGCAGCCCCCGGGGATGGCGGGAGCCATACAATGAGCAGTTCTTC
CASSPRGWREPYNEQFF
>TRBJ2-1|NA|TRBV19|NA
TGTGCCAGTAGTACCGCCAGTACTGAGCAGTTCTTC
CASSTASTEQFF
>TRBJ2-3|NA|TRBV11-2|few
TGTGCCAGCATAGACACCGGGACCACGTTGAATACGCAGTATTTT
CASIDTGTTLNTQYF
>TRBJ1-4|TRBD1|TRBV24-1|few
TGTGCCACCAGTGAACGACAGGGCGAAAAACTGTTTTTT
CATSERQGEKLFF
>TRBJ2-7|NA|TRBV7-6|many
TGTGCCAGCAGCTTGGTTGTCGGAGGGGAGCAGTACTTC
CASSLVVGGEQYF
>TRBJ1-1|NA|TRBV29-1|many
TGCAGCTTGCGGGTCCGAATGGGCACTGAAGCTTTCTTT
CSLRVRMGTEAFF
>TRBJ2-5|TRBD2|TRBV6-2/TRBV6-3|many
TGTGCCAGCAGTTTTGGGACTAGCGGGGGCCAAGAGACCCAGTACTTC
CASSFGTSGGQETQYF
>TRBJ2-3|TRBD2|TRBV7-2|many
TGTGCCAGCGCACCTACGAGCGGGGGGCGCACAGATACGCAGTATTTT
CASAPTSGGRTDTQYF
>TRBJ2-7|NA|TRBV7-2|few
TGTGCCAGCAGCGTCCGACAGTCCAGCTCCTACGAGCAGTACTTC
CASSVRQSSSYEQYF
>TRBJ2-1|NA|TRBV7-6|NA
TGTGCCAGCGACCTAGCCAGGGCGTCCTACAATGAGCAGTTCTTC
CASDLARASYNEQFF
>TRBJ1-5|NA|TRBV6-5|NA
TGTGCCAGCAGCAGGGGTCAGGGTCCCAATCAGCCCCAGCATTTT
CASSRGQGPNQPQHF
>TRBJ1-3|NA|TRBV7-2|many
TGTGCCAGCAGCTTAACTCGGTCCGGAAACACCATATATTTT
CASSLTRSGNTIYF
>TRBJ1-2|TRBD1|TRBV27|many
TGTGCCAGCAGTCCCGTAAGACAGGGGGTTCTATTTAACTATGGCTACACCTTC
CASSPVRQGVLFNYGYTF
>TRBJ1-3|NA|TRBV18|many
TGTGCCAGCTCACCACCGGGAGGGAGCTCTGGAAACACCATATATTTT
CASSPPGGSSGNTIYF
>TRBJ1-1|TRBD1|TRBV3-1|many
TGTGCCAGCAGCCGGACAGGGGAAGCTTTCTTT
CASSRTGEAFF
>TRBJ1-3|NA|TRBV9|many
TGTGCCAGCAGCGTGGACATTGTCCCTGGAAACACCATATATTTT
CASSVDIVPGNTIYF
>TRBJ1-2|TRBD1|TRBV24-1|many
TGTGCCACTCATCCTGGGACAGGGCCAGCTAACTATGGCTACACCTTC
CATHPGTGPANYGYTF
>TRBJ2-7|NA|TRBV6-2/TRBV6-3|many
TGTGCCACCCGAACAGGGAACGAGCAGTACTTC
CATRTGNEQYF
>TRBJ1-4|NA|TRBV5-6|many
TGTGCCAGCAGCTTGTATTTGTCCCCCGCCGCAACTAATGAAAAACTGTTTTTT
CASSLYLSPAATNEKLFF
>TRBJ1-2|NA|TRBV25-1|NA
TGTGCCAGCAGTAGGCAGGGGCCTCATGGCTACACCTTC
CASSRQGPHGYTF
>TRBJ2-7|NA|TRBV6-6|NA
TGTGCCAGCACCAACCCACGGGCAGGGATCAGCTCCTACGAGCAGTACTTC
CASTNPRAGISSYEQYF
>TRBJ2-3|NA|TRBV2|many
TGTGCCAGCAGTCGGACCCAAACGGGCACAGATACGCAGTATTTT
CASSRTQTGTDTQYF
>TRBJ1-5|NA|TRBV27|many
TGTGCCAGCAGTTTCAGCGTTGGCAATCAGCCCCAGCATTTT
CASSFSVGNQPQHF
>TRBJ2-1|NA|TRBV11-2|many
TGTGCCAGCAGCCCAAGCGGTTTCTCCTACAATGAGCAGTTCTTC
CASSPSGFSYNEQFF
>TRBJ1-5|NA|TRBV5-8|NA
TGTGCCAGCAGTTGGGGGCATCAGCCCCAGCATTTT
CASSWGHQPQHF
>TRBJ2-7|TRBD2|TRBV12-3/TRBV12-4|many
TGTGCCAGCAGGAGCGGGGTGCTGGCCTACGAGCAGTACTTC
CASRSGVLAYEQYF
>TRBJ2-1|TRBD2|TRBV9|many
TGTGCCAGCAGCAGCGGGGCAGCCTCCTACAATGAGCAGTTCTTC
CASSSGAASYNEQFF
>TRBJ1-1|NA|TRBV6-6|many
TGTGCCAGCAGCAACTGGAACACTGAAGCTTTCTTT
CASSNWNTEAFF
>TRBJ2-3|NA|TRBV5-6|NA
TGTGCCAGCAGCCTACAGTCTAGCCCTAGCACAGATACGCAGTATTTT
CASSLQSSPSTDTQYF
>TRBJ2-5|TRBD2|TRBV9|many
TGTGCCAGCAGCGCGCCTAGCGGGGGGGCCTCTGTTCGCGGAGAGACCCAGTACTTC
CASSAPSGGASVRGETQYF
>TRBJ2-1|TRBD1|TRBV5-5|many
TGTGCCAGCAGCTTTACAGGGGGCCGCGATGAGCAGTTCTTC
CASSFTGGRDEQFF
>TRBJ2-7|TRBD1|TRBV7-2|NA
TGTGCCAGCAGCCCTTGGACAGGGTTTGCGATCCACGAGCAGTACTTC
CASSPWTGFAIHEQYF
>TRBJ2-7|NA|TRBV20-1|many
TGCAGTGCTCGGGGCCCACGCTACGAGCAGTACTTC
CSARGPRYEQYF
>TRBJ1-6|NA|TRBV5-4|many
TGTGCCAGCAGCTCGCCAGGGGTTGGTGGTTCACCCCTCCACTTT
CASSSPGVGGSPLHF
>TRBJ2-6|TRBD1|TRBV6-2/TRBV6-3|few
TGTGCCAGCAGCTACACATCCGGGACAGGGGGCGCTGGGGCCAACGTCCTGACTTTC
CASSYTSGTGGAGANVLTF
>TRBJ1-2|NA|TRBV20-1|many
TGCAGTGCCGGGGAGGGTAACTATGGCTACACCTTC
CSAGEGNYGYTF
>TRBJ2-7|TRBD1|TRBV18|NA
TGTGCCAGCTCCCTCGGGACAGCCCCAAGCTCCTACAAGCAGTACTTC
CASSLGTAPSSYKQYF
>TRBJ2-7|TRBD1|TRBV30|NA
TGTGCCTGGAGTGTCGTCTTGGGACAGGGCTACGAGCAGTACTTC
CAWSVVLGQGYEQYF
>TRBJ2-5|TRBD2|TRBV12-3/TRBV12-4|many
TGTGCCAGCAGTTTAGGCGGGGGGGGCCAAGAGACCCAGTACTTC
CASSLGGGGQETQYF
>TRBJ2-2|NA|TRBV7-8|NA
TGTGCCAGCAGCTTAGAGACAGTCTCTCTTCGCACCGGGGAGCTGTTTTTT
CASSLETVSLRTGELFF
>TRBJ2-5|TRBD2|TRBV7-2|NA
TGTGCCAGCAGCTTAGAGGGCCCCATGCGGGGGGGCCGTGAGACCCAGTACTTC
CASSLEGPMRGGRETQYF
>TRBJ1-2|NA|TRBV9|NA
TGTGCCAGCAGCCCTGGTCGCAGCTATGGCTACACCTTC
CASSPGRSYGYTF
>TRBJ2-3|NA|TRBV6-1|many
TGTGCCAGCACCCGATGGGTCACAGATACGCAGTATTTT
CASTRWVTDTQYF
>TRBJ2-1|NA|TRBV5-6|NA
TGTGCCAGCAGCTTGTCGACAGACAAGCAGTTCTTC
CASSLSTDKQFF
>TRBJ2-2|NA|TRBV5-1|many
TGCGCCAGCAGCTTGGAGGGGATCACGGCCGGGGAGCTGTTTTTT
CASSLEGITAGELFF
>TRBJ1-1|NA|TRBV10-1|NA
TGCGCCAGCAGTGAGGGGGGAAGAACTGAAGCTTTCTTT
CASSEGGRTEAFF
>TRBJ1-5|TRBD1|TRBV7-2|few
TGTGCCAGCAGCTGGAAGACAGGGTCAGATCAGCCCCAGCATTTT
CASSWKTGSDQPQHF
>TRBJ2-2|NA|TRBV7-9|NA
TGTGCCAGCAGCCCGAAAGGGCGCGGGGGCCTCCTAGCCGGGGAGCTGTTTTTT
CASSPKGRGGLLAGELFF
>TRBJ2-5|NA|TRBV5-1|few
TGCGCCAGCAGCTTGGACTTTGAGACCCAGTACTTC
CASSLDFETQYF
>TRBJ1-3|NA|TRBV6-6|few
TGTGCCAGCAGTTACTCGAAAGACAGCTACTCTGGAAACACCATATATTTT
CASSYSKDSYSGNTIYF
>TRBJ2-7|NA|TRBV6-2/TRBV6-3|NA
TGTGCCAGCAGCGAAAACCCCGGGACAATCAGATCCGAGCAGTACTTC
CASSENPGTIRSEQYF